One and the same sample provided the 19 T cell receptor beta chains below, sequenced in a study of T-cell reconstitution after alpha-beta-depleted transplantation in children. Molecular barcoding with unique molecular identifiers was used for the TCRbeta library. TCRdb re-derived calls from the PCR reads in MiXCR, one entry per CDR3 protein. The top ten clones hold more than 25% of a sample with about 980,000 distinct CDR3 sequences, about 29% of them seen once. Sequencing was performed on PBMCs, mostly from graft donor cells, taken 360 days after TCRalphabeta/CD19-depleted stem cell transplant. These receptor sequences come from a boy under two years old who had a stem cell transplant for SCID, so the T cells may come from the graft donor.

A few counts support this clonotype. The rearrangement joins TRBV19 to TRBJ2-3; no clear D. This CDR3 spans 15 amino acids. CDR1 LNHDA and CDR2 SQIVND come from the germline V gene (reference sequence). Trimming left V 4 bases short and J 5 bases short, with 16 bases between. The CDR3 protein is CASSNGDVGRDTQYF. CDR3 bases: TGTGCCAGTAGTAACGGTGATGTGGGCAGAGATACGCAGTATTTT. Full variable domain (missing parts from reference TRBV19 and TRBJ2-3): DGGITQSPKYLFRKEGQNVTLSCEQNLNHDAMYWYRQDPGQGLRLIYYSQIVNDFQKGDIAEGYSVSREKKESFPLTVTSAQKNPTAFYLCASSNGDVGRDTQYFGPGTRLTVL.

The CDR3, as DNA: TGTGCCATCAGTGAGGAAAGGGATTCCTTACGGCCTTTCTTT. It is translated as CAISEERDSLRPFF. The rearrangement joins TRBV10-3 to TRBJ1-1; D not certain. The V end lost 2 bases, the J end lost 12 bases, and 19 bases lay between the germline ends. Germline loops: CDR1 ENHRY, CDR2 SYGVKD. This CDR3 is built from 14 residues.

This chain uses TRBV6-2 or TRBV6-3 with TRBJ1-2; D not certain. Germline assignment: CDR1 MNHEY and CDR2 SVGEGT. With 0 bases removed from V and 1 base from J, the gap between germline ends came to 9 bases. This CDR3 region has 15 residues. CDR3: CASSYSGQVNYGYTF. CDR3 nucleotide sequence: TGTGCCAGCAGTTACTCGGGCCAGGTTAACTATGGCTACACCTTC.

The chain combines TRBV2 with TRBJ2-7; 7 positions agree with TRBD1. This CDR3 has 16 amino acids. Trimming cost V 4 bases and J 5 bases; bases outside gene matches: 14. Germline assignment: CDR1 SNHLY and CDR2 FYNNEI. Written as DNA, the CDR3 is TGTGCCAGCAGTGTTCCTTCCTACAGGGGAAGCCACGAGCAGTACTTC. It codes for CASSVPSYRGSHEQYF.

CDR3 amino acids: CASSSTSGAQYNEQFF. The DNA for the CDR3 is TGTGCCAGCAGTTCGACTAGCGGGGCGCAATACAATGAGCAGTTCTTC. V and J are TRBV7-9 and TRBJ2-1, with 11 positions matching TRBD2. V lost 6 bases, J lost 4 bases, and 8 bases stayed unmatched. CDR1 SEHNR and CDR2 FQNEAQ come from the germline V gene (reference sequence). There are 16 residues in the CDR3.

This chain links TRBV3-1 with TRBJ2-7; 8 positions agree with TRBD1. The CDR3 is 16 residues long. Trimming took 4 bases from V and 3 from J; bases not matched to a gene: 11. Germline V gene data show CDR1 as LGHDT and CDR2 as YNNKEL (reference sequence). CDR3 nucleotide sequence: TGTGCCAGCAGCCCGGACCCCGGGACAGGAGGCTACGAGCAGTACTTC. Encoded protein: CASSPDPGTGGYEQYF.

The chain couples TRBV6-5 to TRBJ1-1, with D tentatively TRBD1 (5 bases). Germline V gene lookup returns CDR1 MNHEY and CDR2 SVGAGI. V lost 5 bases and J 1 base, leaving 14 bases between the germline ends. CDR3 length: 15 residues. The CDR3, as DNA: TGTGCCAGCAGTAACATCCGACAGACGAACACTGAAGCTTTCTTT. It yields the protein CASSNIRQTNTEAFF.

This clonotype was counted only a few times. The chain carries TRBV12-3 or TRBV12-4 and TRBJ2-5; D gene unclear. Trimming took 3 bases from V and 2 from J, leaving 22 bases between them. The CDR3 covers 18 residues. The CDR3 region has the DNA TGTGCCAGCAGTTTCGGATCTGAGAGCAGAGAGAAGCAAGAGACCCAGTACTTC. This codes for CASSFGSESREKQETQYF.

The V and J genes are TRBV2 and TRBJ2-2; the D is unclear. The CDR3 is made up of 12 amino acids. V was clipped by 10 bases and J by 6 bases, with 12 bases between them. CDR1 is SNHLY and CDR2 is FYNNEI in the germline V gene. The CDR3 spells CATLDNPGELFF. Written as DNA, the CDR3 is TGTGCCACCCTTGATAACCCCGGGGAGCTGTTTTTT.

This clonotype showed up just a few times. The chain combines TRBV4-3 with TRBJ2-1; weak D call: TRBD1 (6 bases). V was pared by 0 bases and J by 10 bases, with 10 bases between. CDR3 length: 13 amino acids. Germline CDR1 reads LGHNA; CDR2 reads YSLEER. The CDR3 DNA follows: TGCGCCAGCAGCCAAGATGAGCAGGGGGAGCAGTTCTTC. Translating it yields CASSQDEQGEQFF.

About this clonotype: The missing conserved phenylalanine or tryptophan at the end of this CDR3 makes a read error likely. The DNA is left out, because the CDR3 cannot be placed on it with certainty; the CDR3 is given as TCRdb lists it. The J gene is TRBJ2-7, the V gene TRBV2; the table gives TRBD1 as D, unverified against the DNA. Germline lookup yields CDR1 SNHLY and CDR2 FYNNEI. The CDR3 is made up of 8 amino acids, end residues included. CDR3 loop: CASTPGAY.

A few counts support this clonotype. The chain employs TRBV12-3 or TRBV12-4 and TRBJ1-2, with TRBD1 identical over 10 bases. The CDR3 length is 14 residues. V was clipped by 6 bases and J by 0 bases; unmatched bases: 1. The CDR3, as DNA: TGTGCCAGCAGGGGGACAGGGGCTAACTATGGCTACACCTTC. It is translated as CASRGTGANYGYTF.

The table lists this clonotype with a few counts. This rearrangement joins TRBV7-2 to TRBJ1-5; no clear D gene. The CDR3 runs 13 residues. Trimming stripped 1 base from V and 6 bases from J, with 7 bases between. Germline CDR1 reads SGHTA; CDR2 reads FQGNSA. The CDR3 nucleotides are TGTGCCAGCAGCTTAGAAAGTGGTCAGCCCCAGCATTTT. This codes for CASSLESGQPQHF.

The chain joins TRBV12-3 or TRBV12-4 to TRBJ1-1; no firm D call. V was pared by 4 bases and J by 0 bases, with 6 bases between. The length of the CDR3 is 13 residues. The CDR3 protein is CASSWRMNTEAFF. CDR3 coding DNA: TGTGCCAGCAGTTGGAGGATGAACACTGAAGCTTTCTTT.

The V gene is TRBV20-1, the J gene TRBJ1-5; no firm D call. This CDR3 contains 17 residues. The V end was cut by 1 base, the J end by 0 bases, with 16 bases between. Germline CDR1 is DFQATT and CDR2 is SNEGSKA (reference sequence). DNA for the CDR3: TGCAGTGCTAGAGGATTTAACGGGTCTTATAGCAATCAGCCCCAGCATTTT. Translated: CSARGFNGSYSNQPQHF.

This sequence joins TRBV20-1 and TRBJ2-5, with D maybe TRBD2 (6 bases). CDR1 DFQATT and CDR2 SNEGSKA come from the germline V gene (reference sequence). Trimming removed 6 bases at V and 3 bases at J, with 20 bases between. This CDR3 has 15 amino acids. CDR3 nucleotide sequence: TGCAGTGCCGCCGTGGGCGGGATACTGGAAGAGACCCAGTACTTC. Amino acid sequence: CSAAVGGILEETQYF.

CDR3 region: CASSQVNQASQETQYF. The CDR3 region has the DNA TGCGCCAGCAGCCAAGTTAATCAGGCCTCCCAAGAGACCCAGTACTTC. V and J are TRBV4-1 and TRBJ2-5, with D hard to call. This CDR3 is 16 amino acids long. Trimming took off 1 base at V and 1 base at J, with 13 bases between the two ends. Germline CDR1 and CDR2: MGHRA and YSYEKL.

V is TRBV12-3 or TRBV12-4 and J is TRBJ2-1, with D uncertain. This CDR3 is 13 amino acids long. V was pared by 8 bases and J by 0 bases, with 8 bases between. As DNA, the CDR3 is TGTGCCAGCCAGGAGCTCTCCTACAATGAGCAGTTCTTC. Translation gives CASQELSYNEQFF.

This clonotype was counted a few times. The rearrangement uses TRBV4-2 and TRBJ2-5; maybe TRBD2 (6 bases). Germline CDR1 is LGHNA and CDR2 is YNFKEQ. This CDR3 comprises 16 residues. Deletions cut 0 bases from V and 2 bases from J, with 13 bases between. For the CDR3, the DNA is TGTGCCAGCAGCCAAGATAGGGCGGCGGGGCAAGAGACCCAGTACTTC. Translation: CASSQDRAAGQETQYF.